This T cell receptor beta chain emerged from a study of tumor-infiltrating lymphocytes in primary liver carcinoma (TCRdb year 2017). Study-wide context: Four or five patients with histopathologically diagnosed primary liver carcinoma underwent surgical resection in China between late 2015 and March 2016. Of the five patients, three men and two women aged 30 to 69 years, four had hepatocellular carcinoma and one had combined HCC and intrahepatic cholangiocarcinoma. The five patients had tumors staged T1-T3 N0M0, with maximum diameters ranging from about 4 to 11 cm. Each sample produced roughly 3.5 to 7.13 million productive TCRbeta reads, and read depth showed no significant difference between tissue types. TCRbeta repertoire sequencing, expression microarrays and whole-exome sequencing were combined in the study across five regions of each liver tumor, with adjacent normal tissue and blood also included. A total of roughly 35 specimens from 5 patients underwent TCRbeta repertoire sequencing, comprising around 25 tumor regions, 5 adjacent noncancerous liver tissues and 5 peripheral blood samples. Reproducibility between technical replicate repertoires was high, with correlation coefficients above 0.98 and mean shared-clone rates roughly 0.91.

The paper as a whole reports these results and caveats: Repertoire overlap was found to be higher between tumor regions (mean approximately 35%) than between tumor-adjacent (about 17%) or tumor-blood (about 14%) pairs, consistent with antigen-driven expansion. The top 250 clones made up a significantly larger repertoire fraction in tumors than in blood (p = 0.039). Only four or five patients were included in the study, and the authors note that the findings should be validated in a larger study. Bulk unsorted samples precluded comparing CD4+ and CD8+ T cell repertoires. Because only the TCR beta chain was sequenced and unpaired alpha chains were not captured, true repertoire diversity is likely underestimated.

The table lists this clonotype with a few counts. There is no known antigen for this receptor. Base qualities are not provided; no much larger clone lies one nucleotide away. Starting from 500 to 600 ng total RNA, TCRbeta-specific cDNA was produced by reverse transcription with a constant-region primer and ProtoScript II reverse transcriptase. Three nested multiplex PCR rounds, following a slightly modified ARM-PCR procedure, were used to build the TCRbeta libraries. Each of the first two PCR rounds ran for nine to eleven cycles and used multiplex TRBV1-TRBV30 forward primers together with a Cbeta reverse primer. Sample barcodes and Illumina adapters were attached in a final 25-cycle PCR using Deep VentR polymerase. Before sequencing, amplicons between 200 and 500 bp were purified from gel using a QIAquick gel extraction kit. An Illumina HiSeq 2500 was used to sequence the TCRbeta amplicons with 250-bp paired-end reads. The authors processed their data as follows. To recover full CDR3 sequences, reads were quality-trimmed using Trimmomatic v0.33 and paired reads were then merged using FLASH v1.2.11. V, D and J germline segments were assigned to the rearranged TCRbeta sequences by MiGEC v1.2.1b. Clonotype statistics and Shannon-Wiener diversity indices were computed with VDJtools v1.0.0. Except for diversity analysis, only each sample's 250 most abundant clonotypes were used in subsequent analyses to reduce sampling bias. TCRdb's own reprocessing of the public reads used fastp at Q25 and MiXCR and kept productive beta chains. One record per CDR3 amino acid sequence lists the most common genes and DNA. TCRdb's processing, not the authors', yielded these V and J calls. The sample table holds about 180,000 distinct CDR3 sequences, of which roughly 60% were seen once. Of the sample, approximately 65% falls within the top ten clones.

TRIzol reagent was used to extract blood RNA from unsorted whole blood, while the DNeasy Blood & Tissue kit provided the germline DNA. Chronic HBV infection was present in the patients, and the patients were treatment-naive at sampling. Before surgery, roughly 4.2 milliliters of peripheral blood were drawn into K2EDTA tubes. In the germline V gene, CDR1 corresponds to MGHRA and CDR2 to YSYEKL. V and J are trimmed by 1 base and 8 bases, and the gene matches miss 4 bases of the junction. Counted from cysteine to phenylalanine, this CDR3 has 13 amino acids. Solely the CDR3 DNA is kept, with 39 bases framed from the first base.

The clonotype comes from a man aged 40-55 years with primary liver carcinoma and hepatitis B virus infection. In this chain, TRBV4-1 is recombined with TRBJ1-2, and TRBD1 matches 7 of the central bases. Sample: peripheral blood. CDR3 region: CASSQVVGGGYTF. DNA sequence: TGCGCCAGCAGCCAAGTAGTAGGGGGCGGCTACACCTTC.